This paragraph covers one T cell receptor beta chain sequence. Germline CDR1 and CDR2: LGHNA and YNFKEQ. The length of the CDR3 is 12 residues. The germline V and J ends were trimmed by 7 bases and 10 bases, with 14 bases remaining between them. Some clones are missing from TCRdb's copy, which holds only in-frame ones; the method was immunoSEQ multiplex PCR. The data hold about 250,000 clones, with approximately 89% observed a single time. This entry belongs to a study of blood T cell repertoires in COVID-19. The overall study: Sources were T cells, B-cell-depleted T cells, or PBMCs; the material itself was cDNA or gDNA.

This clonotype was sampled from a woman aged 55 to 70 who had recovered from COVID-19. Sequencing was done on a sample of peripheral blood. The chain carries TRBV4-2 and TRBJ2-1; D is perhaps TRBD2 (5 bases). The CDR3 reads CASNVREGEQFF. In DNA, the CDR3 is TGTGCCAGCAACGTGAGGGAAGGGGAGCAGTTCTTC.